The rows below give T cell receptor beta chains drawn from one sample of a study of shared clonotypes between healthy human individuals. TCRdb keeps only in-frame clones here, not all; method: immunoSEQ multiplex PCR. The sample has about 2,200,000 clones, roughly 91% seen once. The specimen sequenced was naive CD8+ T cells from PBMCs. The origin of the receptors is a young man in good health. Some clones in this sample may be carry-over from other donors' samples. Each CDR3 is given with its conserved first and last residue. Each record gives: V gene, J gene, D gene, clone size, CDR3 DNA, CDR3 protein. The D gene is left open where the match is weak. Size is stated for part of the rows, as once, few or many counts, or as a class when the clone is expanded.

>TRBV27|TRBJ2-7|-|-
TGTGCCAGCAGTTTATGGCCGGGGTACGAGCAGTACTTC
CASSLWPGYEQYF
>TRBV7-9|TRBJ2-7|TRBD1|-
TGTGCCAGCAGCCAGACAGGGGGCAGCTCCTACGAGCAGTACTTC
CASSQTGGSSYEQYF
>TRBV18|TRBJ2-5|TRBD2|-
TGTGCCAGCTCCCCTCCAAGACTAGCGGGAGGGACGGAGACCCAGTACTTC
CASSPPRLAGGTETQYF
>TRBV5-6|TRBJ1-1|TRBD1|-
TGTGCCAGCAGCTTGGCGACAGGGCCTGAAGCTTTCTTT
CASSLATGPEAFF
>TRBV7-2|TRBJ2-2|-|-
TGTGCCAGCAGCTCCCGCGAGGGGAGCACCGGGGAGCTGTTTTTT
CASSSREGSTGELFF
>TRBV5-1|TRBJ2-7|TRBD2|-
TGCGCCAGCAGCTGGGCGGGAGGGCCGGGAGAGCAGTACTTC
CASSWAGGPGEQYF
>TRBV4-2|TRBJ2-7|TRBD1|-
TGTGCCAGCAGCCAGGGACAGGGGGCATCCTACGAGCAGTACTTC
CASSQGQGASYEQYF
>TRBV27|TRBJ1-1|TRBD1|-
TGTGCCAGCAGTTGGACAGGGAGTTGGGCTGAAGCTTTCTTT
CASSWTGSWAEAFF
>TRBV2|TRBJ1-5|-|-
TGTGCCAGCAGTGAAAACCAGGGGATTCGGGTCAATCAGCCCCAGCATTTT
CASSENQGIRVNQPQHF
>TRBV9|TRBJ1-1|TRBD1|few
TGTGCCAGCAGATCCGAGGGGGCCACTGAAGCTTTCTTT
CASRSEGATEAFF
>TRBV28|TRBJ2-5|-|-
TGTGCCAGCAGTTTGGGTCTACTGTCGGAGACCCAGTACTTC
CASSLGLLSETQYF
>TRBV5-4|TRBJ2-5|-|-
TGTGCCAGCAGCTGGAGGAGTCAAGAGACCCAGTACTTC
CASSWRSQETQYF
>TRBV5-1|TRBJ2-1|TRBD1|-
TGCGCCAGCAGCTTGGCCACCCGGGACAGATTTACTCGCTCCTACAATGAGCAGTTCTTC
CASSLATRDRFTRSYNEQFF
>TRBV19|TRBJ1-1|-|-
TGTGCCACCTCATTGGGGATTCGGGGCGGCACTGAAGCTTTCTTT
CATSLGIRGGTEAFF
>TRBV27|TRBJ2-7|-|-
TGTGCCAGCAGTTTAAAAGGTGGCCGTTCCTACGAGCAGTACTTC
CASSLKGGRSYEQYF
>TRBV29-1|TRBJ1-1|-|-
TGCAGCGTTGAAGACCGGATTGGAAATGAAGCTTTCTTT
CSVEDRIGNEAFF
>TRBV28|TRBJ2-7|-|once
TGTGCCAGCAGCCCCAAATTATGGACGGCTTCCTACGAGCAGTACTTC
CASSPKLWTASYEQYF
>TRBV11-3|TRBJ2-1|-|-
TGTGCCAGCAGCTTAAGGAGTACGAATGAGCAGTTCTTC
CASSLRSTNEQFF
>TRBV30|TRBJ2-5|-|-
TGTGCCTGGAGTGTACGGGGGAGTGGGGAGACCCAGTACTTC
CAWSVRGSGETQYF
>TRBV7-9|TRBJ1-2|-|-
TGTGCCAGCAGCCCGCATGAGGGTGGCTACACCTTC
CASSPHEGGYTF
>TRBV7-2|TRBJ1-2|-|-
TGTGCCAGCAGCTTAGGAGGGATCTTCGGCTACACCTTC
CASSLGGIFGYTF
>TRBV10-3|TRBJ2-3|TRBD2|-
TGTGCCATCAGTGACCTGGGGGGGGTCACAGATACGCAGTATTTT
CAISDLGGVTDTQYF
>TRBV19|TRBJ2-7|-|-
TGTGCCAGTATAGGGGGAGCACCCTCCTACGAGCAGTACTTC
CASIGGAPSYEQYF
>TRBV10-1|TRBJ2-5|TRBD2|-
TGCGCCAGCAGTGAGTCAGCGGGAGCTCTCCGCGAGACCCAGTACTTC
CASSESAGALRETQYF
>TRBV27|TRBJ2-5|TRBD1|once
TGTGCCACCGACTCCGGACAGGGGAAGGGGGCCCAGTACTTC
CATDSGQGKGAQYF
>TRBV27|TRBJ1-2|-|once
TGTGCCAGCAGTTACCTGGGAGGAGTCCATGGCTACACCTTC
CASSYLGGVHGYTF
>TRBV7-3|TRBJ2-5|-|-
TGTGCCAGCAGCTTGGGCGGGATTGAGGAGACCCAGTACTTC
CASSLGGIEETQYF
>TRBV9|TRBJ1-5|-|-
TGTGCCAGCAGTAGGGACGGTAATAGCAATCAGCCCCAGCATTTT
CASSRDGNSNQPQHF
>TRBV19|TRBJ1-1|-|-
TGTGCCAGTAGGGGGTCCGGGGCCACTGAAGCTTTCTTT
CASRGSGATEAFF
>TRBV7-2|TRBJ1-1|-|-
TGTGCCAGCAGTCCCCTGCGGGGCACTGAAGCTTTCTTT
CASSPLRGTEAFF
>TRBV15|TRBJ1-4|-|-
TGTGCCACCAGCGTCACAGGGAATGAAAAACTGTTTTTT
CATSVTGNEKLFF
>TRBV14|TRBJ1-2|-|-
TGTGCCAGCAGCCCGCGTGGGGGCCCGGACTATGGCTACACCTTC
CASSPRGGPDYGYTF
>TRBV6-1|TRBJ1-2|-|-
TGTGCCAGCAGTGAAGCGATAGCCGGGAACTATGGCTACACCTTC
CASSEAIAGNYGYTF
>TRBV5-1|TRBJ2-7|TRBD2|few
TGCGCCAGCAGCTGGACTAGCGGGACCTACGAGCAGTACTTC
CASSWTSGTYEQYF
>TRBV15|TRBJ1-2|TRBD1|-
TGTGCCACCAGCAGAGGCCGGGACAGGGGACCAGATAACTATGGCTACACCTTC
CATSRGRDRGPDNYGYTF
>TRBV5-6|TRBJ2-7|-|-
TGTGCCAGCAGCTTGGGTGTAGCCTACGAGCAGTACTTC
CASSLGVAYEQYF
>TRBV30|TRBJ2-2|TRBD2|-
TGTGCCTGGAGTGTACAAATTTGGCGGGAGATCCCCGGGGAGCTGTTTTTT
CAWSVQIWREIPGELFF
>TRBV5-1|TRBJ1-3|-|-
TGCGCCAGCAGCTTGTTGCCTGAGGGAAACACCATATATTTT
CASSLLPEGNTIYF
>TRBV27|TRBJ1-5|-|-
TGTGCCAGCAGTTTATCGAGGGGGGCCGGTCAGCCCCAGCATTTT
CASSLSRGAGQPQHF
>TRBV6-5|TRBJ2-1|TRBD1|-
TGTGCCAGCAGTTACTCTCGGACAGGGTTAGATGAGCAGTTCTTC
CASSYSRTGLDEQFF
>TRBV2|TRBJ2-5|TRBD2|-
TGTGCCAGCATTTCCGGTAGCGGGAGACCACAAGAGACCCAGTACTTC
CASISGSGRPQETQYF
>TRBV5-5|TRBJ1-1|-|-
TGTGCCAGCAGCTTGAGGGGTTATGACACTGAAGCTTTCTTT
CASSLRGYDTEAFF
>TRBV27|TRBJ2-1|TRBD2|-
TGTGCCAGCAGCCGGACTAGACGGGATGAGCAGTTCTTC
CASSRTRRDEQFF
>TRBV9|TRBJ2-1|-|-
TGTGCCAGCAGCGTAGCCTCCGGTTCTGAGCAGTTCTTC
CASSVASGSEQFF
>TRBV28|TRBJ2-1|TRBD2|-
TGTGCCAGCAGTCCAGGACTAGTAGTGTCCTACAATGAGCAGTTCTTC
CASSPGLVVSYNEQFF
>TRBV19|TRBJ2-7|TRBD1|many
TGTGCCAGTAGTGCCTGGGACAGGGGCTACGAGCAGTACTTC
CASSAWDRGYEQYF
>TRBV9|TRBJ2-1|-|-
TGTGCCAGCAGCCCCCGACAGCGAAGCTCCTACAATGAGCAGTTCTTC
CASSPRQRSSYNEQFF
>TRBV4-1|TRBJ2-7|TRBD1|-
TGCGCCAGCGGGAAAACGCCGGGACAGGGGGAACACGAGCAGTACTTC
CASGKTPGQGEHEQYF
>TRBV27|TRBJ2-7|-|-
TGTGCCAGCAGTTTTCTGGGCTCCCCCCTCTCCTACGAGCAGTACTTC
CASSFLGSPLSYEQYF
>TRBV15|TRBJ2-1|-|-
TGTGCCACCAGCAGATCGATTTCCTCGGATGAGCAGTTCTTC
CATSRSISSDEQFF
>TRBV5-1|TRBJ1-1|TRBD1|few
TGCGCCAGCAGTTTGCTGGGGACAGGGGACGCTTTCTTT
CASSLLGTGDAFF